This TCR beta chain stems from a study of blood T cells in healthy people across ages. Study-level results: The unknown donor CMV status may have confounded expanded clonotype changes. Among long-lived donors, naive CD4+ cells were more numerous and diversity higher than in aged donors. While age rose, TCR beta diversity per million T cells dropped in a roughly linear way.

Turning to this clonotype: As yet, its antigen is unknown. This may stem from a read error, because a much larger clone lies one nucleotide away.

Using a J-beta primer mix together with a sample-barcoded 5' primer, a second PCR was run for roughly 7 to 12 cycles. In TCRdb, the 5' RACE reads were re-called with MiXCR into one record per CDR3 protein. Of about 970,000 distinct CDR3 sequences in the sample, roughly 47% were seen once. This CDR3 is 15 amino acids long. Donors each provided roughly 9.6 milliliters of peripheral blood. The sequence was collected from a woman aged 55-69 years in good health. Sequences were obtained from blood. The chain recombines TRBV12-3 or TRBV12-4 with TRBJ1-5; D is perhaps TRBD1 (6 bases). CDR3 nucleotides: TGTGCCAGCAGGATGCAGGGGATAAGCAATCAGCCCCGGCATTTT. It encodes CASRMQGISNQPRHF.